This T cell receptor (beta chain) was captured by sequencing in a study of T cells in Graves' hyperthyroidism and ophthalmopathy. Researchers took RNA transcripts and amplified the TCR beta CDR3 regions from them. HTBI primers were employed in a first-round RT-PCR of the TCR CDR3. One entry per CDR3 protein, called by TCRdb with MiXCR from the multiplex PCR reads. The data contain approximately 270,000 distinct CDR3 sequences, about 14% of them singletons. This clonotype came up many times. What it binds is unknown. The CDR3 has 11 amino acids. The germline V gene encodes CDR1 LGHDT and CDR2 YNNKEL (reference sequence). V gave up 6 bases and J gave up 7 bases, with 9 bases separating them. The study's findings and limits: Model output signaled ophthalmopathy a median around 5.9 months ahead of onset. Most clonotypes expanded in the thyroid (above 0.001) were also present in blood.

The sequenced material came from blood. This clonotype was obtained from a woman aged 40 to 50 with Graves' hyperthyroidism that later progressed to Graves' ophthalmopathy. The gene calls are TRBV3-1 and TRBJ1-1, with unresolved D. Here the CDR3 reads CASSRPGEAFF. The CDR3, as DNA: TGTGCCAGCAGTCGGCCAGGTGAAGCTTTCTTT.